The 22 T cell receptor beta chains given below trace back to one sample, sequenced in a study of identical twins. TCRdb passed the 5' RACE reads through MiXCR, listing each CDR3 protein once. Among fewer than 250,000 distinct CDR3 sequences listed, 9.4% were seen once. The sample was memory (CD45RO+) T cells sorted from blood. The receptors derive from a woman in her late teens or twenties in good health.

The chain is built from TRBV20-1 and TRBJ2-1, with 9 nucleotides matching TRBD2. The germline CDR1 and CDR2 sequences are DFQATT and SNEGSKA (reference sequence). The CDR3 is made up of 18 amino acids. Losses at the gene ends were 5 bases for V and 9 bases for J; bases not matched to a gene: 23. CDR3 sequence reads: CSAFLATGGGRARAEQFF. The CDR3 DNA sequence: TGCAGTGCTTTCTTGGCGACCGGAGGCGGGAGGGCTAGAGCTGAGCAGTTCTTC.

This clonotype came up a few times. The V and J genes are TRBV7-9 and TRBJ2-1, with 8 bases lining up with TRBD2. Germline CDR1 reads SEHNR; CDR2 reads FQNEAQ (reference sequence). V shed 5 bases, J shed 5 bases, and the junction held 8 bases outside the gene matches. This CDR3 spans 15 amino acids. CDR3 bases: TGTGCCAGCAGCCCGTGGGGGACTAGTAACAATGAGCAGTTCTTC. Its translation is CASSPWGTSNNEQFF. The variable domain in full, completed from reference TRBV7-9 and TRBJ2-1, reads DTGVSQNPRHKITKRGQNVTFRCDPISEHNRLYWYRQTLGQGPEFLTYFQNEAQLEKSRLLSDRFSAERPKGSFSTLEIQRTEQGDSAMYLCASSPWGTSNNEQFFGPGTRLTVL.

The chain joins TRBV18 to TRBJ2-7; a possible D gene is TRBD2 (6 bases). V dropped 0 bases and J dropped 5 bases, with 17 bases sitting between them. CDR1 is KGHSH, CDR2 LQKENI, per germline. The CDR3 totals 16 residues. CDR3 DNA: TGTGCCAGCTCACCACCTGAAACCGGGACTGAACACGAGCAGTACTTC. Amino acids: CASSPPETGTEHEQYF.

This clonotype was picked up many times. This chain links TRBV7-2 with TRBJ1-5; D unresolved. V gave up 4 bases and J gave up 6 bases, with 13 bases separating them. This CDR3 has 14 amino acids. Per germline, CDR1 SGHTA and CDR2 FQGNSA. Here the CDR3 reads CASSSSGRFQPQHF. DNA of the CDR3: TGTGCCAGCAGCTCCTCGGGCCGGTTTCAGCCCCAGCATTTT.

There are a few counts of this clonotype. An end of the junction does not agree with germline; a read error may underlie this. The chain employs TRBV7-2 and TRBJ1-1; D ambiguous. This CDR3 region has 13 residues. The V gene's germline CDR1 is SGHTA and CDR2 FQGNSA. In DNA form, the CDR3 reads TGTGCCAGCAGCGCTACTATGAACACTGAAGTTTTCTTT. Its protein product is CASSATMNTEVFF. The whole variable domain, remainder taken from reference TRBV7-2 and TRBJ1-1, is GAGVSQSPSNKVTEKGKDVELRCDPISGHTALYWYRQSLGQGLEFLIYFQGNSAPDKSGLPSDRFSAERTGGSVSTLTIQRTQQEDSAVYLCASSATMNTEVFFGQGTRLTVV.

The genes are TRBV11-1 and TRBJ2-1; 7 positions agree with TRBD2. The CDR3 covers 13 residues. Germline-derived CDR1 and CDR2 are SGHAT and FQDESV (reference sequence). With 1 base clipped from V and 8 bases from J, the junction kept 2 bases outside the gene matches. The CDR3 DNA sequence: TGTGCCAGCAGCTTAGGGGAGGGCGATGAGCAGTTCTTC. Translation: CASSLGEGDEQFF.

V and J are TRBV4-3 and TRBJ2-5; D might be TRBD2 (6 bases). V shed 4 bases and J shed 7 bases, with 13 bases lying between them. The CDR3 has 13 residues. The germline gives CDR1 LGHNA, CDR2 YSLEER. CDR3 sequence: CASSRGTGGTQYF. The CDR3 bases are TGCGCCAGCAGCCGTGGGACTGGCGGGACCCAGTACTTC.

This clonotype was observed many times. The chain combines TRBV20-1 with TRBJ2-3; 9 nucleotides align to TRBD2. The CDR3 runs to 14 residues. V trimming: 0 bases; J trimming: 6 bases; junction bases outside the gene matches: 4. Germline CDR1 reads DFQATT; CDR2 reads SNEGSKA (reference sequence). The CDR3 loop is CSARDRLAGDTQYF. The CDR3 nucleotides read TGCAGTGCTAGAGATCGCCTAGCGGGGGATACGCAGTATTTT.

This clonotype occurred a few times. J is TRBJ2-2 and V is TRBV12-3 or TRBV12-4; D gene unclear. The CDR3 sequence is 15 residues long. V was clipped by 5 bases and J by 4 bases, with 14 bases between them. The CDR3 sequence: CASSVGNSVTGELFF. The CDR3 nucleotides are TGTGCCAGCAGTGTTGGGAACAGCGTCACCGGGGAGCTGTTTTTT.

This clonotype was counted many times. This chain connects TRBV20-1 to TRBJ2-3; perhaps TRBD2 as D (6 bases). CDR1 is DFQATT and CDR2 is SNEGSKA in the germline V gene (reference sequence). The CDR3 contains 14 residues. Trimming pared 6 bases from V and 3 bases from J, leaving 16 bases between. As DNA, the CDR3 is TGCAGTGCCGCGAGTCTAGCGATGACAGATACGCAGTATTTT. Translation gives CSAASLAMTDTQYF.

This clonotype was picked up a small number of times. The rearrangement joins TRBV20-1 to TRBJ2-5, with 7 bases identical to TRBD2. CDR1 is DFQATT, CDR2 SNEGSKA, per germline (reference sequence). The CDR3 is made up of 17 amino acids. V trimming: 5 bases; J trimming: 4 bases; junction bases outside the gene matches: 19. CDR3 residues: CSAAVPNGRLPAETQYF. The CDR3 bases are TGCAGTGCTGCGGTGCCGAACGGGAGGCTCCCGGCAGAGACCCAGTACTTC.

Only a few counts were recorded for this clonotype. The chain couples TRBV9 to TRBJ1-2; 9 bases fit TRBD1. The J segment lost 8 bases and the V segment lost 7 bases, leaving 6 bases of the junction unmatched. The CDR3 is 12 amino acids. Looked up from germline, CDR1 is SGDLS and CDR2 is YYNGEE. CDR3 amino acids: CASSSGQGGYTF. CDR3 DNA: TGTGCCAGCTCCTCAGGACAGGGGGGCTACACCTTC.

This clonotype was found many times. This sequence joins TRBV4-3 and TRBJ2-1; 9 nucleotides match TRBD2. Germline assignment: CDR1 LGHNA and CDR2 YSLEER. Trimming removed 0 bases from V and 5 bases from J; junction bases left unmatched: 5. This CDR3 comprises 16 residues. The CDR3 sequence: CASSQDWASGNNEQFF. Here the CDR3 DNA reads TGCGCCAGCAGCCAAGATTGGGCTAGCGGGAACAATGAGCAGTTCTTC.

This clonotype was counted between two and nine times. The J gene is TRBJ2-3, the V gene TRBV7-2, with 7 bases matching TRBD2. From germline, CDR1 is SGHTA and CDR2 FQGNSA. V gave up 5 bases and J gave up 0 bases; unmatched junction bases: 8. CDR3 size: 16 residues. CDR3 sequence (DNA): TGTGCCAGCAGCCGGTTAACGGGAGGAAGCACAGATACGCAGTATTTT. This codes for CASSRLTGGSTDTQYF.

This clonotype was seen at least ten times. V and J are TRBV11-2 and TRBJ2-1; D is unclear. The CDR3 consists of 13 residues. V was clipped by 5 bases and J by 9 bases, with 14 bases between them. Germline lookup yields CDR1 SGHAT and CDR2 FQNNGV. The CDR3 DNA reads TGTGCCAGCAGCCCCACCGTCCGGGTTGAGCAGTTCTTC. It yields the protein CASSPTVRVEQFF.

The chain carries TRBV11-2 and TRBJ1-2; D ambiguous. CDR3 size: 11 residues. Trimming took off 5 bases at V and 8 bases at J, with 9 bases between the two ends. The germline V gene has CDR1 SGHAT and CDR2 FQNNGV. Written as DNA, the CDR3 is TGTGCCAGCAGCCCCTGGATCGGCTACACCTTC. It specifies CASSPWIGYTF.

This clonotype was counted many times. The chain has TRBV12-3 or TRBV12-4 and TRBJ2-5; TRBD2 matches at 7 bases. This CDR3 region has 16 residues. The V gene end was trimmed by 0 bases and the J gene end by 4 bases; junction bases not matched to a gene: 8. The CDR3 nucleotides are TGTGCCAGCAGTTTAGCCATAGCGGGTAGGGGAGAGACCCAGTACTTC. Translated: CASSLAIAGRGETQYF.

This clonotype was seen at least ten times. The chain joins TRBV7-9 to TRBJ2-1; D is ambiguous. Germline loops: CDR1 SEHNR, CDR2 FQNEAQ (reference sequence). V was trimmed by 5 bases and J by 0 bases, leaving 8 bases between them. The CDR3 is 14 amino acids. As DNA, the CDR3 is TGTGCCAGCAGCCCCCGAAGCTCCTACAATGAGCAGTTCTTC. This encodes CASSPRSSYNEQFF.

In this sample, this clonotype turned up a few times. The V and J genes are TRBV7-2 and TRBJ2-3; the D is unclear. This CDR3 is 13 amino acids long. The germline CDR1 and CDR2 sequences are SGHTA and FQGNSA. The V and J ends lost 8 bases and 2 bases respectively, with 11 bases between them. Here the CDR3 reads CASRAPVTDTQYF. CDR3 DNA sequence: TGTGCCAGCCGGGCACCGGTCACAGATACGCAGTATTTT.

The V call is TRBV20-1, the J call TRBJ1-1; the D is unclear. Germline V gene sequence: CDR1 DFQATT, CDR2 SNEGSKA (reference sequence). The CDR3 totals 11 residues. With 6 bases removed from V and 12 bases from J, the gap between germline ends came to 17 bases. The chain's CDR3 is CSAPSPRTTFF. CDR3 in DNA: TGCAGTGCCCCGTCCCCCCGGACCACTTTCTTT.

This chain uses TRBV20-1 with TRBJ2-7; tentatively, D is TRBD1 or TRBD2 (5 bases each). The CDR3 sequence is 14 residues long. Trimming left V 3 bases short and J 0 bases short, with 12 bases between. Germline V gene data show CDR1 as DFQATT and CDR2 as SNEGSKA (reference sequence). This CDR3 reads CSASSPGTSYEQYF. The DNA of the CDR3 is TGCAGTGCTAGTTCGCCAGGGACCTCCTACGAGCAGTACTTC.

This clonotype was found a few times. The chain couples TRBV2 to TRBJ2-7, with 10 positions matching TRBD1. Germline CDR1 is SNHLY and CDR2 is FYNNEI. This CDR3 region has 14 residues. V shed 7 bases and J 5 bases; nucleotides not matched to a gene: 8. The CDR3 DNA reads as TGTGCCAGCACCCCGCGACAGGGGGCCCACGAGCAGTACTTC. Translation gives CASTPRQGAHEQYF.